This is a list of T cell receptor beta chains from one sample in a study of T-cell reconstitution after alpha-beta-depleted transplantation in children. A single record per CDR3 protein comes from TCRdb applying MiXCR to the PCR reads. The sample has fewer than 500,000 distinct CDR3 sequences; around 46% are singletons. The sample was PBMCs, taken before TCRalphabeta/CD19-depleted stem cell transplant. These receptors were collected from a girl aged 2 to 10 with aplastic anemia, due to receive a stem cell transplant. Each CDR3 is given with its conserved first and last residue. D genes are given only for firm matches. A row's size may be missing; if present it is once, few, many or a size class.

D: -; V: TRBV28; J: TRBJ2-7; size: -; DNA: TGTGCCAGCGGCTCCCCCAGCAGGACTGGTTCTAACTACGAGCAGTACTTC; CDR3: CASGSPSRTGSNYEQYF
D: TRBD2; V: TRBV10-3; J: TRBJ2-3; size: many; DNA: TGTGCCATCAGCTCTAGCGGAACTAGCACAGATACGCAGTATTTT; CDR3: CAISSSGTSTDTQYF
D: TRBD1; V: TRBV13; J: TRBJ2-5; size: -; DNA: TGTGCCAGCAGCTTGACAGGGGTCCAAGAGACCCAGTACTTC; CDR3: CASSLTGVQETQYF
D: -; V: TRBV28; J: TRBJ2-7; size: many; DNA: TGTGCCAGCAGGAGCGGACAGCCCTACGAGCAGTACTTC; CDR3: CASRSGQPYEQYF
D: TRBD1; V: TRBV28; J: TRBJ1-2; size: -; DNA: TGTGCCAGCAGTTTATTCGGGACAGGGGGCGGCTACACCTTC; CDR3: CASSLFGTGGGYTF
D: -; V: TRBV3-1; J: TRBJ2-5; size: -; DNA: TGTGCCAGCAGCCAAGGGGATGAGACCCAGTACTTC; CDR3: CASSQGDETQYF
D: -; V: TRBV7-9; J: TRBJ2-3; size: few; DNA: TGTGCCAGCAGCTTAATTGGTCCTAAAAGCACAGATACGCAGTATTTT; CDR3: CASSLIGPKSTDTQYF
D: TRBD1; V: TRBV28; J: TRBJ2-1; size: -; DNA: TGTGCCAGCAGTTCGGGACAGAATTTCTACAATGAGCAGTTCTTC; CDR3: CASSSGQNFYNEQFF
D: -; V: TRBV5-1; J: TRBJ1-6; size: many; DNA: TGCGCCAGCAGCTTGGAAGGTCATAATTCACCCCTCCACTTT; CDR3: CASSLEGHNSPLHF
D: TRBD2; V: TRBV9; J: TRBJ2-3; size: few; DNA: TGTGCCAGCAGCGTAGGGGGACTAGCGGGAGTACGAGATACGCAGTATTTT; CDR3: CASSVGGLAGVRDTQYF
D: TRBD2; V: TRBV7-2; J: TRBJ2-7; size: many; DNA: TGTGCCAGCAGCTCAGGACTAGCGGGGGGCTCCTACGAGCAGTACTTC; CDR3: CASSSGLAGGSYEQYF
D: -; V: TRBV15; J: TRBJ1-2; size: once; DNA: TGTGCCACCAGCAGAGATCTGGGGGACTATGGCGACACCTTC; CDR3: CATSRDLGDYGDTF
D: TRBD2; V: TRBV11-1; J: TRBJ2-7; size: -; DNA: TGTGCCAGCAGCTTACTAGCGGGGGCGACCTACGAGCAGTACTTC; CDR3: CASSLLAGATYEQYF
D: TRBD2; V: TRBV13; J: TRBJ2-1; size: few; DNA: TGTGCCAGCAGCCGGCGGGGGGTCTTCTACAATGAGCAGTTCTTC; CDR3: CASSRRGVFYNEQFF
D: -; V: TRBV5-1; J: TRBJ2-6; size: many; DNA: TGCGCCAGCAGCTTTGAGGGAGGTGCTGGGGCCAACGTCCTGACTTTC; CDR3: CASSFEGGAGANVLTF
D: -; V: TRBV7-8; J: TRBJ2-7; size: many; DNA: TGTGCCAGCAGCTTGGGGGACTACGAGCAGTACTTC; CDR3: CASSLGDYEQYF
D: TRBD2; V: TRBV7-2; J: TRBJ2-7; size: few; DNA: TGTGCCAGCAGCTACACCGGGACTAGCGGCTCCTACGAGCAGTACTTC; CDR3: CASSYTGTSGSYEQYF
D: -; V: TRBV5-1; J: TRBJ1-6; size: few; DNA: TGCGCCAGCAGGTATGACCGGCGGCCCCTCCACTTT; CDR3: CASRYDRRPLHF
D: -; V: TRBV3-1; J: TRBJ2-7; size: many; DNA: TGTGCCAGCAGCCATCCAGGGCACGAGCAGTACTTC; CDR3: CASSHPGHEQYF
D: -; V: TRBV18; J: TRBJ2-3; size: -; DNA: TGTGCCAGCTCACCGCTCGGTGCGGGTAGGTCAGATACGCAGTATTTT; CDR3: CASSPLGAGRSDTQYF
D: -; V: TRBV19; J: TRBJ2-1; size: -; DNA: TGTGCCAGTAGTCCCCTGACAGGCCTATACAATGAGCAGTTCTTC; CDR3: CASSPLTGLYNEQFF
D: TRBD1; V: TRBV28; J: TRBJ2-7; size: -; DNA: TGTGCCAGCAGTTCCCTGGGGACAGCGTTGTCCTACGAGCAGTACTTC; CDR3: CASSSLGTALSYEQYF
D: -; V: TRBV20-1; J: TRBJ2-7; size: once; DNA: TGCAGTGCTAGAGATCCACGGGGCGCCTACGAGCAGTACTTC; CDR3: CSARDPRGAYEQYF